The text below deals with one TCR beta chain. cDNA serving as the sequencing template came from extracted, reverse transcribed RNA. The assay was immunoSEQ multiplex PCR, and TCRdb's table has in-frame clones only and misses some. The sample contains 200,000 or so clones, 57% of which appear only once. These data are taken from a study of CD8+ T cells in alopecia areata. V gave up 5 bases and J gave up 7 bases, with 15 bases separating them. Looked up from germline, CDR1 is GTSNPN and CDR2 is SVGIG (reference sequence). CDR3 length: 13 amino acids. The chain links TRBV30 to TRBJ2-4; D not certain. The sample in question was CD4+ T cells sorted from blood, obtained at week 0. The TCR sequence derives from a human donor with alopecia areata. CDR3 in amino acids: CAWSRTPLNIQYF. For the CDR3, the DNA is TGTGCCTGGTCCCGGACCCCGCTTAACATTCAGTACTTC.